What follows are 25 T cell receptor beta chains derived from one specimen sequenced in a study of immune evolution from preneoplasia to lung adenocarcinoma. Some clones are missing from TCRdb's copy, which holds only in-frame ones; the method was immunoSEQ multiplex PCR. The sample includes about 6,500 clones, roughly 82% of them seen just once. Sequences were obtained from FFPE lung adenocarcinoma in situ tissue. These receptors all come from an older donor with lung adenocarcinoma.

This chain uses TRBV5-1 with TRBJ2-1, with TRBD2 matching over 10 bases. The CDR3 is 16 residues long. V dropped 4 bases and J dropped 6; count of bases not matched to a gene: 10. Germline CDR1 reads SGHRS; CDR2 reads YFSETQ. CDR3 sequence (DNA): TGCGCCAGCAGCCCCGCCGGGCTAGCGGGGGCCAATGAGCAGTTCTTC. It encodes CASSPAGLAGANEQFF. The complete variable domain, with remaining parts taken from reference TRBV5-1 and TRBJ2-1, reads KAGVTQTPRYLIKTRGQQVTLSCSPISGHRSVSWYQQTPGQGLQFLFEYFSETQRNKGNFPGRFSGRQFSNSRSEMNVSTLELGDSALYLCASSPAGLAGANEQFFGPGTRLTVL.

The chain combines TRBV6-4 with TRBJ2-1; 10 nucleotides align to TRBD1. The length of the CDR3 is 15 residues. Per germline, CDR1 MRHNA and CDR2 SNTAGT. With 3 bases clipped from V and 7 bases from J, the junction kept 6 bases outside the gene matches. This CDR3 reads CASSEYGTGVNEQFF. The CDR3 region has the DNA TGTGCCAGCAGTGAATACGGGACAGGGGTTAATGAGCAGTTCTTC.

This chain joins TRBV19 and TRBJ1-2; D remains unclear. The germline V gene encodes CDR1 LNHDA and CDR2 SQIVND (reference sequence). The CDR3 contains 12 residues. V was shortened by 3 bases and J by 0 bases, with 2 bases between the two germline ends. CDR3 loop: CASSMANYGYTF. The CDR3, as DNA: TGTGCCAGTAGTATGGCTAACTATGGCTACACCTTC. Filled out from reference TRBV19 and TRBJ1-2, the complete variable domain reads DGGITQSPKYLFRKEGQNVTLSCEQNLNHDAMYWYRQDPGQGLRLIYYSQIVNDFQKGDIAEGYSVSREKKESFPLTVTSAQKNPTAFYLCASSMANYGYTFGSGTRLTVV.

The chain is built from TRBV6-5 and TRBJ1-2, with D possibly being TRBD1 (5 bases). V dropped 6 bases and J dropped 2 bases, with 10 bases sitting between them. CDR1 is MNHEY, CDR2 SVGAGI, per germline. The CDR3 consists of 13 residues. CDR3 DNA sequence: TGTGCCAGCAGGGACACAGAGAACTATGGCTACACCTTC. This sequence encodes CASRDTENYGYTF.

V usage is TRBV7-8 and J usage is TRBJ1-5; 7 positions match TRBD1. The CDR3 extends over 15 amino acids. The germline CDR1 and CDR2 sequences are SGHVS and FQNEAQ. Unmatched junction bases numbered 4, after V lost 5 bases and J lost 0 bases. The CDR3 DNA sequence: TGTGCCAGCAGCGTGGGACAGCATAGCAATCAGCCCCAGCATTTT. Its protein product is CASSVGQHSNQPQHF.

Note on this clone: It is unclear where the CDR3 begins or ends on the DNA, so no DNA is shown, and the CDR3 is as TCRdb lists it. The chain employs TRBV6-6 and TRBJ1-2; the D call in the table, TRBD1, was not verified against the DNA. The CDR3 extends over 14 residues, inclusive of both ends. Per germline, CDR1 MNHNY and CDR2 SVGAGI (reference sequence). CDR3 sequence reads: CASSSSTGENGYTF.

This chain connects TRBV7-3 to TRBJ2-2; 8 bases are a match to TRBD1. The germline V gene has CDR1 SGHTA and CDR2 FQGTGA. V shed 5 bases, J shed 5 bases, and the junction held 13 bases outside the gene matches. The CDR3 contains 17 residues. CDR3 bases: TGTGCCAGCAGCCCACTGATAGGACAGGGATGGACCGGGGAGCTGTTTTTT. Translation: CASSPLIGQGWTGELFF.

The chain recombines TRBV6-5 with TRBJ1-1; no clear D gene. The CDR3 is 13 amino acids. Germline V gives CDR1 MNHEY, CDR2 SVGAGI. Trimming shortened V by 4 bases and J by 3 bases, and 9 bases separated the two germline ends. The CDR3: CASSSQTYTEAFF. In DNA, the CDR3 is TGTGCCAGCAGTTCACAGACTTACACTGAAGCTTTCTTT.

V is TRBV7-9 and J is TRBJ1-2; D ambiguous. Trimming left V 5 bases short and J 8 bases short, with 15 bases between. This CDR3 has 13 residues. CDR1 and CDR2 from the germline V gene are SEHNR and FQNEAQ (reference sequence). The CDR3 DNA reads TGTGCCAGCAGCGTATCAGAGGAGCGCGGCTACACCTTC. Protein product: CASSVSEERGYTF.

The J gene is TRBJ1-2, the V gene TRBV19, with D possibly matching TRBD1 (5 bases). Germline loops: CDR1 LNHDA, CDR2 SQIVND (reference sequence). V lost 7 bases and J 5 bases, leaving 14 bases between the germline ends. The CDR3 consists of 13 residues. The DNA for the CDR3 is TGTGCCAGTAACCCGGGGCCGGAATATGGCTACACCTTC. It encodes CASNPGPEYGYTF.

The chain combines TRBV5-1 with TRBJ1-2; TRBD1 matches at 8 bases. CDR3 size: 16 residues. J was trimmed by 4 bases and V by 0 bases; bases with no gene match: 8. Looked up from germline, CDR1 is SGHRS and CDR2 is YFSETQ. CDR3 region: CASSLAPGQEIYGYTF. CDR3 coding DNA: TGCGCCAGCAGCTTGGCTCCGGGACAGGAGATCTATGGCTACACCTTC.

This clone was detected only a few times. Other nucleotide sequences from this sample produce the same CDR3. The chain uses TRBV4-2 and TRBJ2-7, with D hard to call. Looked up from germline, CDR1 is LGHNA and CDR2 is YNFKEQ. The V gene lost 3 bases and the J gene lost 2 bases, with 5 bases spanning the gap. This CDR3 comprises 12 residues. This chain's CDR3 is CASSQGTYEQYF. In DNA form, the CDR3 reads TGTGCCAGCAGCCAGGGGACCTACGAGCAGTACTTC.

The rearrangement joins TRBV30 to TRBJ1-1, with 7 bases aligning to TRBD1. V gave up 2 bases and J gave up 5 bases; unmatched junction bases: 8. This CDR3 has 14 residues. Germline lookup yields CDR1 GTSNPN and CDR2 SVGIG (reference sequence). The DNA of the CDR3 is TGTGCCTGGAGTCCAAAGGGGGCTAGGACTGAAGCTTTCTTT. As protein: CAWSPKGARTEAFF.

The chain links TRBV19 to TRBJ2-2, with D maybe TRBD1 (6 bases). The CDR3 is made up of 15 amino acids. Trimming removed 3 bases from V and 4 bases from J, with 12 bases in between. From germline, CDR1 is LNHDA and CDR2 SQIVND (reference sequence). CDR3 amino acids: CASSMMDRSTGELFF. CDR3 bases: TGTGCCAGTAGTATGATGGACAGATCCACCGGGGAGCTGTTTTTT.

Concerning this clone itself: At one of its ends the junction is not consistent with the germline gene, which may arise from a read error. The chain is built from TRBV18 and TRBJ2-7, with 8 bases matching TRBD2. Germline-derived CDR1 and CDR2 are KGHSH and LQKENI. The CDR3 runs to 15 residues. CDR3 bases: TGTGCCAGCTCACCACAGAGACAGCCGGGAGGGCTTGTTAGCTTC. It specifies CASSPQRQPGGLVSF. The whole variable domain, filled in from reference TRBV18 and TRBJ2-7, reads NAGVMQNPRHLVRRRGQEARLRCSPMKGHSHVYWYRQLPEEGLKFMVYLQKENIIDESGMPKERFSAEFPKEGPSILRIQQVVRGDSAAYFCASSPQRQPGGLVSFGPGTRLTVT.

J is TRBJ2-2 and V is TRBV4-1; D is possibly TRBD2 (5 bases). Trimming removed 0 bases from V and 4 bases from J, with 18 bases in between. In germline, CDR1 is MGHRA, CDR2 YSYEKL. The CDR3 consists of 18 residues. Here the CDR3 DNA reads TGCGCCAGCAGCCAAGATCCAAGAACTGCCGGAGGCACCGGGGAGCTGTTTTTT. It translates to CASSQDPRTAGGTGELFF.

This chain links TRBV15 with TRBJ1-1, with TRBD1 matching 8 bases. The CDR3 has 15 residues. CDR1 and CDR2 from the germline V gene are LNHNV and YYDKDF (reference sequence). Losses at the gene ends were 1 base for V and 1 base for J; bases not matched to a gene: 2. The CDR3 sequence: CATSRAGGRNTEAFF. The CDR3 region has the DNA TGTGCCACCAGCAGAGCAGGGGGCAGGAACACTGAAGCTTTCTTT.

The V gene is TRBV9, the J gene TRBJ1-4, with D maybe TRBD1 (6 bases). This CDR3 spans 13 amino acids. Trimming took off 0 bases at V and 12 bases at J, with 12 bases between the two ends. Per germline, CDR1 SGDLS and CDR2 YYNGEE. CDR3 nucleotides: TGTGCCAGCAGCGTAGATACAGGGATGGAACTGTTTTTT. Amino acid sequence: CASSVDTGMELFF.

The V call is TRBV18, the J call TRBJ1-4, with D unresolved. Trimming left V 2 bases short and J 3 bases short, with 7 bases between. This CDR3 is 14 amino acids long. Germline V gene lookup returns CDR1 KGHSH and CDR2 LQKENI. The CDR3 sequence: CASSPSVANEKLFF. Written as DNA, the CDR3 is TGTGCCAGCTCACCATCGGTGGCTAATGAAAAACTGTTTTTT. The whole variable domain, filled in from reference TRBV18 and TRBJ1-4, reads NAGVMQNPRHLVRRRGQEARLRCSPMKGHSHVYWYRQLPEEGLKFMVYLQKENIIDESGMPKERFSAEFPKEGPSILRIQQVVRGDSAAYFCASSPSVANEKLFFGSGTQLSVL.

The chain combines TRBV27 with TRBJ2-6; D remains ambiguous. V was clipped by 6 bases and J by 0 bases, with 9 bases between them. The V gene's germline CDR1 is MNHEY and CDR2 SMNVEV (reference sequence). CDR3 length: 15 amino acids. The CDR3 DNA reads TGTGCCAGCAGCCCCAGGTACTCTGGGGCCAACGTCCTGACTTTC. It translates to CASSPRYSGANVLTF.

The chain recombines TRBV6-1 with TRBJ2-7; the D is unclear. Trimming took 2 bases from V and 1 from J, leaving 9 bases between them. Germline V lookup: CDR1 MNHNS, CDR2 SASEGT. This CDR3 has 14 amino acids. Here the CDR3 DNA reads TGTGCCAGCAGTGAACGGCAGACGTCCTACGAGCAGTACTTC. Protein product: CASSERQTSYEQYF.

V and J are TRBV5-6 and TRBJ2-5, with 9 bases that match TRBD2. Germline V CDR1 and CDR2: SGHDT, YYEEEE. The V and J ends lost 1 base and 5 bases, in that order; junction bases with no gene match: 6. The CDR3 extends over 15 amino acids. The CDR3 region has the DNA TGTGCCAGCAGCTTGTTGCTAGCGGGACGGGAGACCCAGTACTTC. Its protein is CASSLLLAGRETQYF.

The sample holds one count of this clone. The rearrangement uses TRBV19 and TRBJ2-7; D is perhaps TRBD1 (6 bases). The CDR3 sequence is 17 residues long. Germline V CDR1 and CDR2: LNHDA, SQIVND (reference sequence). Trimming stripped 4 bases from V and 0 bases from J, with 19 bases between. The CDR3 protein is CASSNKDIWGHSYEQYF. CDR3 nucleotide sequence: TGTGCCAGTAGTAATAAAGACATTTGGGGACACTCCTACGAGCAGTACTTC.

Here the CDR3 DNA reads TGTGCCAGCAGTGAAGCGGACAGGGTGGGAGAAAAACTGTTTTTT. As protein: CASSEADRVGEKLFF. The chain recombines TRBV6-1 with TRBJ1-4, with 8 bases lining up with TRBD1. The junction had 5 bases not matched to a gene; V was cut back by 0 bases and J by 8 bases. Per germline, CDR1 MNHNS and CDR2 SASEGT. The CDR3 length is 15 residues.

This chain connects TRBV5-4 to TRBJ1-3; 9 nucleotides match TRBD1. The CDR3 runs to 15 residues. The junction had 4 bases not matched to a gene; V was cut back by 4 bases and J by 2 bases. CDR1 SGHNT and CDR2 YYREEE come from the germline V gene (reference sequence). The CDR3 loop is CASSPDRGAGNTIYF. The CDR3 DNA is TGTGCCAGCAGCCCGGACAGGGGTGCTGGAAACACCATATATTTT.